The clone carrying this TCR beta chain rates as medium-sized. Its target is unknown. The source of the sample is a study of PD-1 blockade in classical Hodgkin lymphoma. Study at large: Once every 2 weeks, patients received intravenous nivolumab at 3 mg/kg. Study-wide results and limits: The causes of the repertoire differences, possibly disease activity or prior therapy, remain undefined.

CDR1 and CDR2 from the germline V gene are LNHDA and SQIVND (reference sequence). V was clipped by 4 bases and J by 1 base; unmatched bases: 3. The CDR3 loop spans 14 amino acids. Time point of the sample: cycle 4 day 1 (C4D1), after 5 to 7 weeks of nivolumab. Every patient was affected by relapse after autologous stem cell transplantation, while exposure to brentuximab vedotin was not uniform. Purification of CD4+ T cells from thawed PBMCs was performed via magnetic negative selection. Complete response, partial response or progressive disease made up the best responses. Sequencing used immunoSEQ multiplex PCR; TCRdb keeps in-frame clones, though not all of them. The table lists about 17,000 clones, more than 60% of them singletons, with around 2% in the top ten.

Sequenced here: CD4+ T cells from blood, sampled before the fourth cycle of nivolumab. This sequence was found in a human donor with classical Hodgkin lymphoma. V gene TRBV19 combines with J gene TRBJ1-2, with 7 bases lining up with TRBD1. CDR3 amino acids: CASSRQGLNYGYTF. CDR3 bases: TGTGCCAGTAGTAGACAGGGCCTTAACTATGGCTACACCTTC.